Listed below are T cell receptor beta chains from one sample, sequenced in a study. In TCRdb, the 5' RACE reads were re-called with MiXCR into one record per CDR3 protein. Of roughly 55,000 distinct CDR3 sequences listed, approximately 23% are singletons. The sequenced sample was tumor-infiltrating naive CD4+ T cells sorted from the breast tumor. All receptors derive from a female donor with breast cancer. Each CDR3 is given with its conserved first and last residue. Each record gives: clone size, D gene, V gene, J gene, CDR3 protein, CDR3 DNA. A D gene is named only where the DNA matches it firmly. Clone size appears in some rows only: once, few, many, or a class for an expanded clone.

.	.	TRBV2	TRBJ2-3	CASILSQGRSADTQYF	TGTGCCAGCATTCTGTCGCAGGGTCGGTCGGCAGATACGCAGTATTTT
.	.	TRBV5-1	TRBJ1-1	CASSLGGGGNTEAFF	TGCGCCAGCAGCTTGGGGGGAGGAGGCAACACTGAAGCTTTCTTT
.	.	TRBV5-1	TRBJ2-7	CASSLGVGSRREQYF	TGCGCCAGCAGCTTGGGGGTGGGGTCCCGTCGGGAGCAGTACTTC
.	.	TRBV7-9	TRBJ2-3	CASSLRGGADTQYF	TGTGCCAGCAGCTTAAGGGGGGGCGCAGATACGCAGTATTTT
many	TRBD1	TRBV12-3/TRBV12-4	TRBJ2-3	CASSLEDRGTDTQYF	TGTGCCAGCAGTTTGGAGGACAGGGGCACAGATACGCAGTATTTT
few	.	TRBV5-1	TRBJ1-2	CASTLGWANYGYTF	TGCGCCAGCACCCTAGGATGGGCCAACTATGGCTACACCTTC
.	TRBD1	TRBV7-2	TRBJ2-5	CASSLGGTGSWTQYF	TGTGCCAGCAGCTTAGGGGGGACAGGGTCTTGGACCCAGTACTTC
few	TRBD1	TRBV10-3	TRBJ2-7	CAISESGQGSDYEQYF	TGTGCCATCAGTGAGTCCGGACAGGGGTCCGACTACGAGCAGTACTTC
.	TRBD2	TRBV7-6	TRBJ2-1	CASSLLGLAKNEQFF	TGTGCCAGCAGCTTACTAGGACTAGCGAAGAATGAGCAGTTCTTC
few	TRBD1	TRBV30	TRBJ2-6	CAWIDRAGANVLTF	TGTGCCTGGATCGACAGGGCTGGGGCCAACGTCCTGACTTTC
many	.	TRBV29-1	TRBJ2-7	CSGLNSDNRYEQYF	TGCAGCGGTTTAAACTCGGACAATCGCTACGAGCAGTACTTC
few	.	TRBV2	TRBJ2-1	CASSVRQSYNEQFF	TGTGCCAGCAGTGTACGGCAGTCCTACAATGAGCAGTTCTTC
.	.	TRBV20-1	TRBJ2-4	CSASLAKNIQYF	TGCAGTGCTAGTTTAGCCAAAAACATTCAGTACTTC
few	.	TRBV5-6	TRBJ1-3	CASRSYFSGNTIYF	TGTGCCAGCAGATCATACTTCTCTGGAAACACCATATATTTT
many	.	TRBV4-1	TRBJ1-2	CASSQVAGYYGYTF	TGCGCCAGCAGCCAAGTAGCGGGTTACTATGGCTACACCTTC
few	.	TRBV5-1	TRBJ1-2	CASSLDGGGNGYTF	TGCGCCAGCAGCTTGGACGGCGGGGGGAACGGCTACACCTTC
.	.	TRBV7-8	TRBJ1-2	CASSPGTLYGYTF	TGTGCCAGCAGCCCCGGGACACTCTATGGCTACACCTTC
.	.	TRBV30	TRBJ2-5	CAWRTDGETQYF	TGTGCCTGGAGGACGGACGGGGAGACCCAGTACTTC
.	TRBD1	TRBV5-1	TRBJ1-1	CASSTRTGGIETEAFF	TGCGCCAGCAGCACCCGGACAGGGGGCATAGAAACTGAAGCTTTCTTT
.	.	TRBV30	TRBJ2-1	CAWSVLENNEQFF	TGTGCCTGGAGTGTACTGGAGAACAATGAGCAGTTCTTC
.	TRBD1	TRBV6-5	TRBJ2-5	CASSYARNRGKETQYF	TGTGCCAGCAGTTACGCAAGGAACAGGGGAAAAGAGACCCAGTACTTC
.	.	TRBV7-2	TRBJ1-2	CASSLGRGPSEGYTF	TGTGCCAGCAGCTTAGGGCGGGGACCTTCCGAAGGCTACACCTTC
few	TRBD1	TRBV20-1	TRBJ1-5	CSASAPRGRYQPQHF	TGCAGTGCTAGCGCCCCCAGGGGGAGGTATCAGCCCCAGCATTTT
many	.	TRBV12-3/TRBV12-4	TRBJ1-4	CASSLNEKLFF	TGTGCCAGCAGCCTAAATGAAAAACTGTTTTTT
few	.	TRBV20-1	TRBJ2-7	CSARARRSHEQYF	TGCAGTGCTAGAGCCCGACGGAGCCACGAGCAGTACTTC
.	TRBD1	TRBV12-3/TRBV12-4	TRBJ2-3	CASSSDRETDTQYF	TGTGCCAGCAGCTCGGACAGGGAAACAGATACGCAGTATTTT
medium-sized	.	TRBV18	TRBJ2-7	CASSPKGLFSYEQYF	TGTGCCAGCTCACCAAAGGGACTGTTCTCCTACGAGCAGTACTTC
few	TRBD1	TRBV12-3/TRBV12-4	TRBJ1-2	CASRDPGQGIYGYTF	TGTGCCAGCAGAGATCCGGGACAGGGGATCTATGGCTACACCTTC
.	TRBD1	TRBV24-1	TRBJ1-5	CATSPGGNYQPQHF	TGTGCCACCAGTCCAGGGGGCAATTATCAGCCCCAGCATTTT
.	.	TRBV7-2	TRBJ1-5	CASSLSGPTHNQPQHF	TGTGCCAGCTCCCTATCGGGTCCCACTCACAATCAGCCCCAGCATTTT
.	.	TRBV4-3	TRBJ2-2	CASSPQTRGTLFF	TGCGCCAGCAGCCCACAAACTCGGGGGACACTGTTTTTT
few	TRBD1	TRBV4-3	TRBJ1-2	CASSPAGGYGYTF	TGCGCCAGCAGCCCGGCAGGGGGCTATGGCTACACCTTC
once	.	TRBV7-2	TRBJ2-3	CASSPLGVTKTDTQYF	TGTGCCAGCAGCCCGCTGGGAGTTACTAAAACAGATACGCAGTATTTT
.	TRBD1	TRBV18	TRBJ1-3	CASSERQGQTGNTIYF	TGTGCCAGCTCAGAAAGACAGGGGCAAACTGGAAACACCATATATTTT
medium-sized	.	TRBV7-2	TRBJ2-3	CASSSYLGTDTQYF	TGTGCCAGCAGCTCGTACCTAGGAACAGATACGCAGTATTTT
.	TRBD2	TRBV20-1	TRBJ2-5	CSARDPSGGQETQYF	TGCAGTGCTAGAGATCCTAGCGGGGGCCAAGAGACCCAGTACTTC
few	.	TRBV27	TRBJ2-3	CASRMSGTDTQYF	TGTGCCAGCAGAATGTCGGGGACAGATACGCAGTATTTT
few	.	TRBV12-3/TRBV12-4	TRBJ2-7	CASSSNVGVPEQYF	TGTGCCAGCAGTTCCAATGTCGGGGTGCCCGAGCAGTACTTC
few	.	TRBV29-1	TRBJ1-2	CSVEGVGDRNYGYTF	TGCAGCGTCGAAGGGGTTGGGGATAGGAACTATGGCTACACCTTC
.	TRBD2	TRBV5-1	TRBJ2-1	CASSLGAGGNEQFF	TGCGCCAGCAGCTTGGGCGCGGGAGGGAACGAGCAGTTCTTC
.	.	TRBV7-2	TRBJ2-2	CASSLEAPTNTGELFF	TGTGCCAGCAGCTTAGAAGCCCCCACGAACACCGGGGAGCTGTTTTTT
few	.	TRBV6-1	TRBJ2-3	CASSESVADTQYF	TGTGCCAGCAGTGAATCTGTAGCAGATACGCAGTATTTT
many	.	TRBV6-5	TRBJ2-7	CASRELRKSSYEQYF	TGTGCCAGCAGGGAGCTGCGAAAGAGCTCCTACGAGCAGTACTTC
.	.	TRBV5-1	TRBJ2-3	CASSLQQGRPDTQYF	TGCGCCAGCAGCTTGCAACAGGGTCGACCAGATACGCAGTATTTT
.	.	TRBV29-1	TRBJ1-3	CSVKEGENTIYF	TGCAGCGTTAAGGAAGGGGAAAACACCATATATTTT
.	.	TRBV12-3/TRBV12-4	TRBJ1-6	CASSLANSPLHF	TGTGCCAGCAGTTTAGCTAATTCACCCCTCCACTTT